These 14 T cell receptor beta chains share one sample of origin, sequenced in a study of CD8 T cells in ankylosing spondylitis. TCRdb independently ran MiXCR on the 5' RACE reads; one entry per CDR3 protein. The sample lists about 220,000 distinct CDR3 sequences; roughly a tenth were seen once. What was sequenced was blood, either unsorted or a sorted T cell fraction (not recorded which). These receptors came from a male donor with ankylosing spondylitis or in good health (not recorded which).

This clonotype was seen at least ten times. This chain links TRBV5-1 with TRBJ2-2; no firm D call. The CDR3 totals 15 residues. V shed 0 bases and J shed 0 bases, with 6 bases lying between them. The V gene's germline CDR1 is SGHRS and CDR2 YFSETQ. CDR3 nucleotide sequence: TGCGCCAGCAGCTTGGCTCCGGCGAACACCGGGGAGCTGTTTTTT. This gives the protein CASSLAPANTGELFF.

Ten or more counts support this clonotype. The genes are TRBV5-1 and TRBJ2-5, with 7 bases that match TRBD1. With V trimmed by 0 bases and J by 2 bases, 7 bases remained unmatched. The CDR3 is made up of 16 amino acids. From germline, CDR1 is SGHRS and CDR2 YFSETQ. The chain's CDR3 is CASSLETGSGQETQYF. CDR3 bases: TGCGCCAGCAGCTTGGAGACAGGGTCGGGGCAAGAGACCCAGTACTTC.

About this clonotype: With a much larger clone just one base away, this may be a read error. V gene TRBV20-1 combines with J gene TRBJ1-2, with D possibly being TRBD1 (5 bases). The CDR3 has 16 amino acids. Germline V gene data show CDR1 as DFQATT and CDR2 as SNEGSKA (reference sequence). Here the CDR3 DNA reads TGCAGTGCTAGAGATTTGCCGGGGCAGAAAGGGGATGGCGACACCTTC. This translates into CSARDLPGQKGDGDTF.

This clonotype was observed many times. The V call is TRBV6-5, the J call TRBJ1-2; no firm D call. The CDR3 has 12 amino acids. V lost 0 bases, J lost 8 bases, and 7 bases lay in between. The germline V gene has CDR1 MNHEY and CDR2 SVGAGI. CDR3 sequence: CASSYSGGGYTF. CDR3 nucleotide sequence: TGTGCCAGCAGTTACTCCGGAGGAGGCTACACCTTC.

V usage is TRBV7-2 and J usage is TRBJ1-1, with D possibly TRBD1 on 5 matching bases. Trimming removed 4 bases at V and 1 base at J, with 7 bases between. The CDR3 covers 13 residues. Per germline, CDR1 SGHTA and CDR2 FQGNSA. The CDR3 DNA sequence: TGTGCCAGCAGCTGGGGCAAGAACACTGAAGCTTTCTTT. This codes for CASSWGKNTEAFF.

This clonotype was detected many times. The genes are TRBV10-3 and TRBJ1-1; weak D call: TRBD1 (6 bases). V was pared by 5 bases and J by 3 bases, with 13 bases between. Looked up from germline, CDR1 is ENHRY and CDR2 is SYGVKD. There are 14 residues in the CDR3. The CDR3: CAISNDRYDTEAFF. The CDR3 region has the DNA TGTGCCATCAGTAATGACAGGTACGACACTGAAGCTTTCTTT.

This clonotype was detected a few times. CDR3 residues: CASSLESGVGYEQYF. In DNA form, the CDR3 reads TGCGCCAGCAGCTTGGAATCAGGGGTGGGCTACGAGCAGTACTTC. The rearrangement links TRBV5-1 to TRBJ2-7; weak D call: TRBD1 (6 bases). The V end lost 0 bases, the J end lost 3 bases, and 13 bases lay between the germline ends. This CDR3 is built from 15 residues. Germline assignment: CDR1 SGHRS and CDR2 YFSETQ.

Ten or more counts support this clonotype. For the CDR3, the DNA is TGTGCCAGCAGTTTAGGGGGTACTGGAAACACCATATATTTT. Protein product: CASSLGGTGNTIYF. The chain links TRBV12-3 or TRBV12-4 to TRBJ1-3, with D unresolved. The CDR3 is made up of 14 amino acids. Trimming pared 1 base from V and 2 bases from J, leaving 6 bases between.

The V and J genes are TRBV24-1 and TRBJ1-5; TRBD1 might be the D (6 bases). V was trimmed by 4 bases and J by 0 bases, leaving 15 bases between them. This CDR3 contains 17 residues. CDR1 KGHDR and CDR2 SFDVKD come from the germline V gene. For the CDR3, the DNA is TGTGCCACCAGTGACTCAGGGGCTGGCTATAGCAATCAGCCCCAGCATTTT. Translation gives CATSDSGAGYSNQPQHF.

This clonotype was seen ten or more times. The chain employs TRBV7-2 and TRBJ2-1, with TRBD1 matching over 10 bases. The germline V gene encodes CDR1 SGHTA and CDR2 FQGNSA. The CDR3 runs to 15 residues. The V segment lost 3 bases and the J segment 2 bases; nucleotides outside the gene matches: 1. Written as DNA, the CDR3 is TGTGCCAGCAGCTTCGACAGGGGGCCCTACAATGAGCAGTTCTTC. Its translation: CASSFDRGPYNEQFF.

This clonotype appeared a few times. This chain connects TRBV28 to TRBJ2-5; 9 bases match TRBD2. The germline gives CDR1 MDHEN, CDR2 SYDVKM. The J segment lost 1 base and the V segment lost 3 bases, leaving 9 bases of the junction unmatched. The CDR3 length is 17 residues. CDR3 coding DNA: TGTGCCAGCAGTTTCTTCGGACTAGCGCGGCCCCAAGAGACCCAGTACTTC. Amino acid sequence: CASSFFGLARPQETQYF.

A remark on this clonotype: This may come from a read error, since a much larger clone is one base off. The V call is TRBV5-6, the J call TRBJ2-5; a possible D gene is TRBD1 (5 bases). The CDR3 runs to 14 residues. Germline assignment: CDR1 SGHDT and CDR2 YYEEEE. For the CDR3, the DNA is TGTGCCAGCCGCTTAAGTGGGGCCGGGGAGACCCAGTACTTC. Translating it yields CASRLSGAGETQYF.

The chain joins TRBV18 to TRBJ2-7; 8 nucleotides match TRBD2. The CDR3 extends over 15 amino acids. CDR1 and CDR2 from the germline V gene are KGHSH and LQKENI. V was pared by 0 bases and J by 2 bases, with 3 bases of the junction left unmatched. The CDR3 DNA follows: TGTGCCAGCTCACCACCGGGACTAGGGACCTACGAGCAGTACTTC. It specifies CASSPPGLGTYEQYF.

This clonotype was counted a single time. A much larger clone differs from this one at a single base, so this may be a read error. CDR3 sequence reads: CSAKRAQAQAQPQHF. CDR3 coding DNA: TGCAGTGCTAAAAGGGCCCAGGCCCAAGCCCAGCCCCAGCATTTT. This rearrangement joins TRBV20-1 to TRBJ1-5; unclear D gene. V was trimmed by 4 bases and J by 7 bases, leaving 20 bases between them. The length of the CDR3 is 15 residues. Germline V gene lookup returns CDR1 DFQATT and CDR2 SNEGSKA (reference sequence).